This section outlines one T cell receptor (beta chain) sequence together with its context. This entry comes from a study of OX40 agonist ivuxolimab in advanced cancers. For the study at large: The patients got ivuxolimab, which is an agonistic anti-OX40 (CD134) antibody. Every patient in dose escalation had hepatocellular carcinoma, melanoma, renal cell or head and neck cancer.

Sequencing used immunoSEQ multiplex PCR; TCRdb keeps in-frame clones, though not all of them. The data contain about 49,000 clones, around 84% of them singletons. The specimen comprised CD4+ or CD8+ T cells sorted from blood, sampled in a trial of the OX40 agonist ivuxolimab. This TCR was sampled from an adult with an advanced solid tumor such as melanoma, head and neck, liver or kidney cancer.

The CDR3 is CATSRVPGQVSYEQYF. DNA of the CDR3: TGTGCCACCAGCAGAGTTCCGGGACAAGTCTCCTACGAGCAGTACTTC. This chain links TRBV15 with TRBJ2-7; TRBD1 is a possible D gene (6 bases). The CDR3 is made up of 16 amino acids. V lost 1 base to trimming and J lost 0 bases, with 13 bases between them. The germline gives CDR1 LNHNV, CDR2 YYDKDF (reference sequence). The full variable domain, its missing parts supplied by reference TRBV15 and TRBJ2-7, is DAMVIQNPRYQVTQFGKPVTLSCSQTLNHNVMYWYQQKSSQAPKLLFHYYDKDFNNEADTPDNFQSRRPNTSFCFLDIRSPGLGDTAMYLCATSRVPGQVSYEQYFGPGTRLTVT.